This T cell receptor (beta chain) is drawn from a study of blood T cell repertoires in COVID-19. Study-wide context: The study drew acute and convalescent COVID-19 samples from the United States, Italy and Spain. Sample material is recorded as cDNA or gDNA derived from T cells, B-cell-depleted T cells, or PBMCs.

The CDR3 consists of 17 residues. J gave up 3 bases and V 0 bases, and 7 bases lay outside the gene matches. Per germline, CDR1 MNHEY and CDR2 SVGEGT. Original methodology: How many nucleated cells were present was estimated from reference gene primer amplification. The assay was immunoSEQ multiplex PCR, and TCRdb's table has in-frame clones only and misses some. The V and J calls and clone size are taken from that table; D and trimming were inferred from the DNA. The sample has tens of thousands of clones; around nine tenths are singletons. The sample consisted of peripheral blood. The gene calls are TRBV6-2 or TRBV6-3 and TRBJ2-5, with 10 bases aligning to TRBD2. The receptor was isolated from a woman in her sixties or seventies with acute or convalescent COVID-19. The CDR3 here is CASSYSRAGGPEETQYF. CDR3 bases: TGTGCCAGCAGTTACTCAAGAGCGGGGGGGCCGGAAGAGACCCAGTACTTC.